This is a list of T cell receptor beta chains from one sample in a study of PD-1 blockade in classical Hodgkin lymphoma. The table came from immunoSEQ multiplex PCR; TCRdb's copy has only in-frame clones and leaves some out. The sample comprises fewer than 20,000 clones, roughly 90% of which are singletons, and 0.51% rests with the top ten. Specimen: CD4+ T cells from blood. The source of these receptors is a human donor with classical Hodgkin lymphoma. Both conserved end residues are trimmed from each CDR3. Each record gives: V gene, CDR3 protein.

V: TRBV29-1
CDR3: SARTQGSSYEQY

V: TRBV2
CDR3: ATLGGPSYEQY

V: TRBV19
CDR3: ASSMGPNTEAF

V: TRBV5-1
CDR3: ASRGLAGDGDTQY

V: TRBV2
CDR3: ASAGQDGYT

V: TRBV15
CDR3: ATSRVPGPGANVLT

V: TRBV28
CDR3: ASSASGNTIY

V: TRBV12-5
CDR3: ASGPTGQGNEQF

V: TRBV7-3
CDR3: ASSLSVTGPNEQF

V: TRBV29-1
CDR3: SVEKAGTYEQY

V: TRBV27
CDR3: ASGLTGWGETQY

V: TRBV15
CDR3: ATSISRPGGRAF

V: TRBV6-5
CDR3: ASTSEGEQY

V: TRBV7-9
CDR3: ASSLLGGSSDTQY

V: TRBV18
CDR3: ASSPLSESPLH

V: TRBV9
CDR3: ASSVGAGGTDTQY